This passage covers 22 T cell receptor beta chains from one sample sequenced in a study of T cells after yellow fever vaccination. TCRdb re-called the 5' RACE reads through MiXCR, storing one row per CDR3 protein. The sample has 500,000 to 650,000 distinct CDR3 sequences, 9% to 15% seen once. The starting material was PBMCs, obtained on the day of the yellow fever booster vaccination. These receptors were taken from a man in his thirties or forties who received the YFV17D yellow fever vaccine.

The genes are TRBV5-1 and TRBJ1-1; a possible D gene is TRBD1 (6 bases). Germline V gene sequence: CDR1 SGHRS, CDR2 YFSETQ. This CDR3 spans 12 amino acids. With 8 bases removed from V and 4 bases from J, the gap between germline ends came to 12 bases. As DNA, the CDR3 is TGCGCCAGAAGCCCGGGGGCCACTGAAGCTTTCTTT. It translates to CARSPGATEAFF.

This chain uses TRBV19 with TRBJ2-5; 7 bases map to TRBD1. This CDR3 contains 14 residues. V lost 5 bases, J lost 5 bases, and 8 bases stayed unmatched. The germline CDR1 and CDR2 sequences are LNHDA and SQIVND (reference sequence). In DNA form, the CDR3 reads TGTGCCAGTAGTGGAACAGGGGTGAGGGAGACCCAGTACTTC. This encodes CASSGTGVRETQYF.

The sample holds a few counts of this clonotype. This chain links TRBV28 with TRBJ2-7; TRBD2 matches 11 bases. Germline V gene lookup returns CDR1 MDHEN and CDR2 SYDVKM. V lost 6 bases, J lost 2 bases, and 3 bases stayed unmatched. The length of the CDR3 is 14 residues. The CDR3 here is CASRNSGRAYEQYF. For the CDR3, the DNA is TGTGCCAGCAGGAATAGCGGGAGGGCCTACGAGCAGTACTTC.

This clonotype has a handful of counts. This chain joins TRBV28 and TRBJ2-1; no definite D call. Germline CDR1 is MDHEN and CDR2 is SYDVKM. The CDR3 spans 14 residues. The V gene lost 8 bases and the J gene lost 4 bases, with 15 bases spanning the gap. CDR3 residues: CASGEQILYNEQFF. The CDR3 nucleotides are TGTGCCAGCGGAGAACAGATCCTTTACAATGAGCAGTTCTTC.

The chain links TRBV6-1 to TRBJ1-5; TRBD1 matches 8 bases. Trimming at V came to 5 bases and at J to 3 bases, leaving 3 bases not matched to a gene. This CDR3 comprises 14 residues. Germline values: CDR1 MNHNS, CDR2 SASEGT. Written as DNA, the CDR3 is TGTGCCAGCAGTCGGGACAGGATCAATCAGCCCCAGCATTTT. It yields the protein CASSRDRINQPQHF.

This clonotype was observed at least ten times. This rearrangement joins TRBV7-8 to TRBJ2-7; 13 bases fit TRBD2. Germline values: CDR1 SGHVS, CDR2 FQNEAQ. V was clipped by 6 bases and J by 2 bases; unmatched bases: 10. The CDR3 is made up of 17 amino acids. The CDR3 protein is CASSKGLAGVNAYEQYF. The CDR3 nucleotides are TGTGCCAGCAGTAAAGGACTAGCGGGAGTAAATGCCTACGAGCAGTACTTC.

This clonotype was recorded many times. The V and J genes are TRBV5-1 and TRBJ2-7; D may be TRBD2 (5 bases). CDR3 size: 13 residues. Per germline, CDR1 SGHRS and CDR2 YFSETQ. Trimming removed 4 bases from V and 5 bases from J, with 13 bases in between. The CDR3 reads CASSPWTGNEQYF. The CDR3 DNA follows: TGCGCCAGCAGCCCCTGGACCGGGAACGAGCAGTACTTC.

This clonotype was detected a few times. The J gene is TRBJ2-7, the V gene TRBV20-1; maybe TRBD2 (5 bases). The CDR3 length is 13 residues. Trimming left V 5 bases short and J 4 bases short, with 15 bases between. The V gene's germline CDR1 is DFQATT and CDR2 SNEGSKA (reference sequence). The CDR3 DNA reads as TGCAGTGCTTTCGGGATAAAAGGGTACGAGCAGTACTTC. Amino acids: CSAFGIKGYEQYF.

The chain recombines TRBV29-1 with TRBJ2-5; D gene uncertain. Per the germline V gene, CDR1 is SQVTM and CDR2 is ANQGSEA. The CDR3 is 10 residues long. V lost 4 bases, J lost 5 bases, and 5 bases lay in between. CDR3 DNA: TGCAGCGTTGTATCGGAGACCCAGTACTTC. Amino acid sequence: CSVVSETQYF.

This rearrangement joins TRBV12-3 or TRBV12-4 to TRBJ1-5; D uncertain. The assigned J gene may be wrong: the sequence end matches TRBJ2-3 better. This CDR3 has 13 residues. This CDR3 reads CASSLGSNQPQYF. CDR3 coding DNA: TGTGCCAGCAGTTTAGGTAGCAATCAGCCCCAGTATTTT.

This clonotype was counted at least ten times. The rearrangement uses TRBV27 and TRBJ2-7, with D hard to call. CDR1 is MNHEY and CDR2 is SMNVEV in the germline V gene (reference sequence). The CDR3 sequence is 13 residues long. V lost 1 base to trimming and J lost 5 bases, with 9 bases between them. CDR3 DNA sequence: TGTGCCAGCAGTTTATTAGCCGGACACGAGCAGTACTTC. It yields the protein CASSLLAGHEQYF.

The chain links TRBV6-2 or TRBV6-3 to TRBJ2-5, with TRBD2 identical over 7 bases. This CDR3 contains 12 residues. CDR1 and CDR2 from the germline V gene are MNHEY and SVGEGT. V was clipped by 7 bases and J by 7 bases; unmatched bases: 6. The chain's CDR3 is CASKLARGTQYF. Written as DNA, the CDR3 is TGTGCCAGCAAACTAGCGAGAGGGACCCAGTACTTC.

The rearrangement links TRBV27 to TRBJ1-1; possible D gene TRBD1, 5 bases. The CDR3 spans 15 residues. Trimming cost V 0 bases and J 0 bases, with 8 bases left between them. From germline, CDR1 is MNHEY and CDR2 SMNVEV (reference sequence). CDR3 nucleotide sequence: TGTGCCAGCAGTTTATCAGTGGGGCTGAACACTGAAGCTTTCTTT. This gives the protein CASSLSVGLNTEAFF.

The chain is built from TRBV9 and TRBJ1-1, with a possible D match to TRBD1 (5 bases). This CDR3 has 15 residues. The V gene's germline CDR1 is SGDLS and CDR2 YYNGEE. V shed 0 bases and J shed 11 bases, with 20 bases lying between them. This chain's CDR3 is CASSVGPTVRSEAFF. The CDR3 region has the DNA TGTGCCAGCAGCGTAGGGCCGACAGTCCGCTCAGAGGCTTTCTTT.

On this clonotype: A much larger clone sits a single nucleotide away, making a read error possible. This chain links TRBV5-6 with TRBJ2-7; TRBD2 agrees at 10 bases. The CDR3 is made up of 16 amino acids. Per germline, CDR1 SGHDT and CDR2 YYEEEE. This CDR3 is CAISPATSGISGEQYF. CDR3 DNA: TGTGCCATCAGCCCGGCCACTAGCGGGATTTCAGGGGAGCAGTACTTC. Full variable domain (rest looked up from reference TRBV5-6 and TRBJ2-7): DAGVTQSPTHLIKTRGQQVTLRCSPKSGHDTVSWYQQALGQGPQFIFQYYEEEERQRGNFPDRFSGHQFPNYSSELNVNALLLGDSALYLCAISPATSGISGEQYFGPGTRLTVT.

This chain's CDR3 is CASSLANTGQLYF. The CDR3 coding sequence is TGTGCCAGCAGTTTGGCTAATACGGGACAGTTGTACTTC. The chain joins TRBV28 to TRBJ2-4; 7 positions agree with TRBD1. Trimming removed 3 bases from V and 15 bases from J; junction bases left unmatched: 11. Germline-derived CDR1 and CDR2 are MDHEN and SYDVKM. The CDR3 is 13 residues long.

V gene TRBV12-3 or TRBV12-4 combines with J gene TRBJ2-6, with D possibly matching TRBD1 (5 bases). CDR3 length: 15 amino acids. V was trimmed by 6 bases and J by 4 bases, leaving 13 bases between them. This CDR3 is CASSPRATGANVLTF. For the CDR3, the DNA is TGTGCCAGCAGCCCCAGGGCAACGGGGGCCAACGTCCTGACTTTC.

This clonotype was counted a few times. The CDR3 region is CASSSSGSPNEQFF. In DNA, the CDR3 is TGTGCCAGCAGCTCTAGCGGGAGCCCCAATGAGCAGTTCTTC. The V gene is TRBV7-2, the J gene TRBJ2-1, with 10 bases identical to TRBD2. Germline CDR1 and CDR2: SGHTA and FQGNSA. J was trimmed by 6 bases and V by 4 bases; bases with no gene match: 3. The CDR3 is 14 residues long.

The chain links TRBV3-1 to TRBJ1-3; no reliable D call. CDR1 and CDR2 from the germline V gene are LGHDT and YNNKEL (reference sequence). The ends were cut back, 6 bases at V and 0 bases at J, with 9 bases in the middle. The CDR3 is made up of 14 amino acids. CDR3 DNA: TGTGCCAGCAGACCCCGGATCTCTGGAAACACCATATATTTT. Its translation: CASRPRISGNTIYF.

This clonotype was seen many times. The gene calls are TRBV5-1 and TRBJ2-1; a possible D gene is TRBD1 (6 bases). CDR1 SGHRS and CDR2 YFSETQ come from the germline V gene. V was clipped by 0 bases and J by 7 bases, with 8 bases between them. CDR3 length equals 13 residues. DNA for the CDR3: TGCGCCAGCAGCTTGGTCCAGGGGAATGAGCAGTTCTTC. Encoded protein: CASSLVQGNEQFF. Drawing the rest from reference TRBV5-1 and TRBJ2-1, the complete variable domain is KAGVTQTPRYLIKTRGQQVTLSCSPISGHRSVSWYQQTPGQGLQFLFEYFSETQRNKGNFPGRFSGRQFSNSRSEMNVSTLELGDSALYLCASSLVQGNEQFFGPGTRLTVL.

This clonotype has only a few counts. V is TRBV5-1 and J is TRBJ2-7; a possible D gene is TRBD1 (5 bases). The CDR3 has 15 amino acids. Germline lookup yields CDR1 SGHRS and CDR2 YFSETQ. V lost 4 bases, J lost 2 bases, and 16 bases lay in between. CDR3 loop: CASSRGHLGTYEQYF. The CDR3 nucleotides read TGCGCCAGCAGCCGCGGACACCTGGGGACCTACGAGCAGTACTTC.

This clonotype was counted between two and nine times. V and J are TRBV28 and TRBJ2-7, with D possibly being TRBD2 (5 bases). Germline V gives CDR1 MDHEN, CDR2 SYDVKM. This CDR3 contains 12 residues. V was shortened by 4 bases and J by 3 bases, with 7 bases between the two germline ends. CDR3 loop: CASSSRVYEQYF. The CDR3 DNA is TGTGCCAGCAGTTCGAGGGTCTACGAGCAGTACTTC. Supplemented by reference TRBV28 and TRBJ2-7, the full variable domain reads DVKVTQSSRYLVKRTGEKVFLECVQDMDHENMFWYRQDPGLGLRLIYFSYDVKMKEKGDIPEGYSVSREKKERFSLILESASTNQTSMYLCASSSRVYEQYFGPGTRLTVT.